These 3 T cell receptor beta chains were sequenced from one sample in a study of T-cell reconstitution after alpha-beta-depleted transplantation in children. Unique molecular identifiers were incorporated during preparation of the TCRbeta library. TCRdb used MiXCR to reprocess the PCR reads, holding one entry per CDR3 protein. This sample yields approximately 490,000 distinct CDR3 sequences, of which roughly a tenth are seen a single time; roughly 2.1% belongs to the top ten. The sequencing here drew on PBMCs, taken before TCRalphabeta/CD19-depleted stem cell transplant. Receptor source: a child aged 2 to 15 with inherited bone marrow failure, due to receive a stem cell transplant.

This clonotype was seen many times. This sequence joins TRBV20-1 and TRBJ1-2; maybe TRBD1 (6 bases). Looked up from germline, CDR1 is DFQATT and CDR2 is SNEGSKA (reference sequence). The CDR3 sequence is 13 residues long. The ends were cut back, 6 bases at V and 4 bases at J, with 15 bases in the middle. CDR3 amino acids: CSAPRLGAYGYTF. Here the CDR3 DNA reads TGCAGTGCCCCCCGGCTGGGGGCCTATGGCTACACCTTC.

This clonotype was recorded at least ten times. The junction departs from the called germline gene at one end, perhaps through a read error. The chain links TRBV27 to TRBJ2-5; tentatively, D is TRBD2 (6 bases). Germline assignment: CDR1 MNHEY and CDR2 SMNVEV (reference sequence). The CDR3 extends over 12 amino acids. For the CDR3, the DNA is TGTGCCAGCAGGGGAGTTGCTAGCGCTTGGGACTTC. This codes for CASRGVASAWDF.

Worth noting for this clonotype: A much larger clone is a single base away; this may be a read error. This chain links TRBV20-1 with TRBJ2-3; the D is unclear. The V gene lost 6 bases and the J gene lost 9 bases, with 19 bases spanning the gap. The CDR3 consists of 13 residues. From germline, CDR1 is DFQATT and CDR2 SNEGSKA (reference sequence). CDR3 amino acids: CSARRPPNRTQYF. DNA for the CDR3: TGCAGTGCCCGCCGGCCCCCTAATCGCACGCAGTATTTT.